This entry describes one T cell receptor beta chain. One end of the junction is discordant with germline, which a read error may explain. It was genomic DNA that served as the template for profiling TCR beta VDJ and CDR3. TCRdb reprocessed the reads via MiXCR and lists one record per CDR3 protein. The data contain 400,000 to 450,000 distinct CDR3 sequences, 55% to 75% of them singletons. This sample was included in a study of CD8+CD57+ T cells in acquired aplastic anemia. Germline V gives CDR1 SGHTA, CDR2 FQGTGA. There are 15 residues in the CDR3. The receptor comes from a human donor in good health, serving as a control. Sequences were obtained from sorted CD4+, CD8+, or CD8+CD57+ T cells (not recorded which) from PBMCs. V is TRBV7-3 and J is TRBJ2-7, with D perhaps given as TRBD1 or TRBD2 (5 bases each). This chain's CDR3 is CASSLGEKGSDEHYF. As DNA, the CDR3 is TGTGCCAGCAGCCTGGGGGAAAAAGGAAGCGACGAGCACTACTTC.